The present T cell receptor (beta chain) was sequenced within a study of beta chain features in type 1 diabetes. The CDR3 sequence is 11 residues long. The V end lost 4 bases, the J end lost 5 bases, and 6 bases lay between the germline ends. The germline CDR1 and CDR2 sequences are LNHDA and SQIVND (reference sequence). Since all of the isolated RNA was reverse transcribed, expressed TCRB transcripts were what got sequenced. The repertoire was sequenced with immunoSEQ multiplex PCR; TCRdb's copy has only in-frame clones and lacks some. The table has approximately 150,000 clones, about 9.4% seen once.

V is TRBV19 and J is TRBJ2-7; D is perhaps TRBD2 (5 bases). The clonotype comes from a man aged 18-30 years in good health. Sequenced: naive CD4+ T cells from blood. Here the CDR3 reads CASSRGNEQYF. The CDR3 nucleotides are TGTGCCAGTAGTAGAGGGAACGAGCAGTACTTC.